This T cell receptor (beta chain) derives from a study of blood T cells in healthy people across ages. Findings of the study overall: With naive T cell percentage, TCR beta diversity showed a strong correlation. PBMCs went unsorted, and a conclusive naive versus antigen-experienced comparison was therefore prevented.

The donors, all healthy, were Caucasians living in Russia, aged roughly 6 to 100. Per sample, a minimum of 6.5 million PBMCs were isolated. For this clonotype: Its antigen is not known.

The use of a sample-barcoded 5' primer and a J-beta primer mix characterized a second PCR of roughly 6 to 11 cycles. In TCRdb, the 5' RACE reads were re-called with MiXCR into one record per CDR3 protein. The sample includes approximately 1.5 million distinct CDR3 sequences, about 45% of them seen just once. Germline loops: CDR1 ENHRY, CDR2 SYGVKD. This CDR3 is 13 amino acids long. V shed 6 bases and J 2 bases; nucleotides not matched to a gene: 3. The sequence derives from a woman younger than 35 in good health. The sample comprised blood. J is TRBJ2-5 and V is TRBV10-3; 7 bases match TRBD1. The CDR3 bases are TGTGCCATCAGCGGACAGGTTCAAGAGACCCAGTACTTC. Its protein is CAISGQVQETQYF.